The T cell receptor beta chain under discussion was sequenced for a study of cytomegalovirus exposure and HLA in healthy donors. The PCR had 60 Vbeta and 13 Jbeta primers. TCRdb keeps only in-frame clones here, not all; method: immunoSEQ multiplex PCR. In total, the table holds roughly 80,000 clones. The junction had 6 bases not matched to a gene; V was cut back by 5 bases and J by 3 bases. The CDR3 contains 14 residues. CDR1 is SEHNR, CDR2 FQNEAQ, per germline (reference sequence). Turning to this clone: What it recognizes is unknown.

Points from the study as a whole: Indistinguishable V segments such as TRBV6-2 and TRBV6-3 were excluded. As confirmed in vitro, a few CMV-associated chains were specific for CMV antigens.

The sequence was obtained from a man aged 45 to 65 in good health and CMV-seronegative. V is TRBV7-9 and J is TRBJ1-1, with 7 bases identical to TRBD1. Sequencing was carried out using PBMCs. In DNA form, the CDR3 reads TGTGCCAGCAGCCTACAAGACAGGGACACTGAAGCTTTCTTT. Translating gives CASSLQDRDTEAFF.